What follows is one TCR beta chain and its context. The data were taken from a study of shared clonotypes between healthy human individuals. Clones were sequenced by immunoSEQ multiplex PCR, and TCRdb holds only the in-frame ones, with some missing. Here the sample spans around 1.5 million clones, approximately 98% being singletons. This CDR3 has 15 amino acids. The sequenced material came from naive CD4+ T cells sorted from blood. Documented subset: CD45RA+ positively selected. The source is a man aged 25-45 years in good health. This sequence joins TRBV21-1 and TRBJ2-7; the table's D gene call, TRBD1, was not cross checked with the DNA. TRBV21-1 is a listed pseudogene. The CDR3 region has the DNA TGTGCCAGCAGCACACAGGGGACCCCATCCTACGAGCAGTACTTC. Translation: CASSTQGTPSYEQYF.